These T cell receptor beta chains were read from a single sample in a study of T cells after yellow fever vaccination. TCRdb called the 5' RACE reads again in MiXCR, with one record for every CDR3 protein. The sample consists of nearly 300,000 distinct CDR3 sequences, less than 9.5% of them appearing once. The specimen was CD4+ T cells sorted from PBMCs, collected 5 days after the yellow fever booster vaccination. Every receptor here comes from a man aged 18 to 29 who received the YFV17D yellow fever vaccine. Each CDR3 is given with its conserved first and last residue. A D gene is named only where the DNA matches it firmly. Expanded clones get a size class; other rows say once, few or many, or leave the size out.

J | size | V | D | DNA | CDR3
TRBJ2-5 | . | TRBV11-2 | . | TGTGCCAGCAGCCCACTTCGGGGCGTCGGAGAGACCCAGTACTTC | CASSPLRGVGETQYF
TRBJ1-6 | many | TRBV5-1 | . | TGCGCCAGCAGCTTGGGAAGGCCTAATAATTCACCCCTCCACTTT | CASSLGRPNNSPLHF
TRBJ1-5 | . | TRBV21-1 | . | TGTGCCAGCAGCACAAAGAGGGGACGGCCGCAGCCCCAGCATTTT | CASSTKRGRPQPQHF
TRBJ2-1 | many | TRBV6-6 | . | TGTGCCAGCAGTTACCGGAACGCGCGGGGGCCCATGAGCAATGAGCAGTTCTTC | CASSYRNARGPMSNEQFF
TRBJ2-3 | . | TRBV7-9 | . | TGTGCCAGCAGCCCCGGACAGCCCGGAACAGATACGCAGTATTTT | CASSPGQPGTDTQYF
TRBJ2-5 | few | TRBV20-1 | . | TGCAGTGCTAGAATCGTGGGGGCGAGAGAGACCCAGTACTTC | CSARIVGARETQYF
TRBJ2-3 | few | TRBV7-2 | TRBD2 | TGTGCCAGCAGCCCTCAAGCGGGGGCGACAGATACGCAGTATTTT | CASSPQAGATDTQYF
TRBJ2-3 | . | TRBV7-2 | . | TGTGCCAGCAGCTTACAATACTTAGCGGATACGCAGTATTTT | CASSLQYLADTQYF
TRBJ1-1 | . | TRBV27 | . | TGTGCCAGCAGTTTAGGTTTCGGAGGCATGAACACTGAAGCTTTCTTT | CASSLGFGGMNTEAFF
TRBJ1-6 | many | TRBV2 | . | TGTGCCAGCAGTGGGGACACATATTCACCCCTCCACTTT | CASSGDTYSPLHF
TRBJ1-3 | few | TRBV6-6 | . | TGTGCCAGCAGGCCGGGACACCGAGGAAACACCATATATTTT | CASRPGHRGNTIYF
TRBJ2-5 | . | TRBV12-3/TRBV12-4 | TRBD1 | TGTGCCAGACCCCCCCCTCCGGGACAGCCCTTCGATGGAGAGACCCAGTACTTC | CARPPPPGQPFDGETQYF
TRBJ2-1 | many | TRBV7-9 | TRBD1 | TGTGCCAGCAGGCGACAGGGGGCAAGCAATGAGCAGTTCTTC | CASRRQGASNEQFF
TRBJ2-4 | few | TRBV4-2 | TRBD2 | TGTGCCAGCAGCCAAGGGACTAGTGGCATTCAGTACTTC | CASSQGTSGIQYF
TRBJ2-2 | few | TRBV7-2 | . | TGTGCCAGCAGCTTTGATGGTCTCAACACCGGGGAGCTGTTTTTT | CASSFDGLNTGELFF
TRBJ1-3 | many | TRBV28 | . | TGTGCCAGCAGTTTACTAACGTCTGGAAACACCATATATTTT | CASSLLTSGNTIYF
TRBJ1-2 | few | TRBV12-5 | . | TGTGCTAGTGGTTTGGTAAGCGGACGGAGGATTAACTATGGCTACACCTTC | CASGLVSGRRINYGYTF
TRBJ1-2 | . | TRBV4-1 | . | TGCGCCAGCAGCAAACCCGTAGCAGTAAGAGGCGGCTACACCTTC | CASSKPVAVRGGYTF
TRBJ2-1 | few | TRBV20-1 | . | TGCAGTGCTAGTGGCGGGGATGCCTACAATGAGCAGTTCTTC | CSASGGDAYNEQFF
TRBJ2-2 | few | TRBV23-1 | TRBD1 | TGCGCCAGCAGCACGGACAGGGGGCGCCCGGACACCGGGGAGCTGTTTTTT | CASSTDRGRPDTGELFF
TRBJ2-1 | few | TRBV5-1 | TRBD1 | TGCGCCAGCAGCTCCTACAGGGGGAGCTCCTACAATGAGCAGTTCTTC | CASSSYRGSSYNEQFF
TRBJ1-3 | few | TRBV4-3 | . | TGCGCCAGCAGCCATGCTGGACAACCGAGCTCTGGAAACACCATATATTTT | CASSHAGQPSSGNTIYF
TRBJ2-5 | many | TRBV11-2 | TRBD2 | TGTGCCAGCAGTCGGGGGCGGGGGGGCCCACCGAACCAAGAGACCCAGTACTTC | CASSRGRGGPPNQETQYF
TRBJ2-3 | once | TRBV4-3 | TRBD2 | TGCGCCAGCAGCCAAGATTCCAGCGGGGGTCCGTACAGCACAGATACGCAGTATTTT | CASSQDSSGGPYSTDTQYF
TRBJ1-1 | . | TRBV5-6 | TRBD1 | TGTGCCAGCAGCGTCCGGGACAGGAGACCTATGAACACTGAAGCTTTCTTT | CASSVRDRRPMNTEAFF